This TCR beta chain was identified during a study of response to subunit inactivated influenza vaccine. TCRdb reprocessed the RT-PCR reads via MiXCR and lists one record per CDR3 protein. Among hundreds of thousands of distinct CDR3 sequences listed, 14% were seen once. Germline loops: CDR1 SNHLY, CDR2 FYNNEI. This CDR3 region has 18 residues. The ends lost 6 bases at V and 0 bases at J; junction bases unmatched: 8. The source of this sequence is a man aged 45-60 years who received an inactivated influenza vaccine. V gene TRBV2 combines with J gene TRBJ1-4; TRBD1 aligns across 12 bases. This sample comprised PBMCs from blood, obtained 14 to 15 days before vaccination. In DNA, the CDR3 is TGTGCCAGCAGGCGGGGACAGGGGGCACTTGCAACTAATGAAAAACTGTTTTTT. Its protein product is CASRRGQGALATNEKLFF.